The next 30 T cell receptor beta chains were all read from a single sample in a study of shared clonotypes between healthy human individuals. The assay was immunoSEQ multiplex PCR, and TCRdb's table has in-frame clones only and misses some. This table holds 1.5 million to 2.5 million clones, approximately 94% found once. Cells designated naive CD8 were CD45RO-negative and were positively selected for CCR7, with terminally differentiated effector memory CD45RA+ cells excluded. The sequenced material came from naive CD8+ T cells sorted from blood. The receptors originated from a man aged 18 to 29 in good health.

This rearrangement joins TRBV27 to TRBJ2-4; D is tentatively TRBD1 or TRBD2 (5 bases each). The CDR3 consists of 15 residues. V was clipped by 6 bases and J by 1 base, with 13 bases between them. In germline, CDR1 is MNHEY, CDR2 SMNVEV (reference sequence). The CDR3 region has the DNA TGTGCCAGCAGCTTTTGGGACGGGGCCAAAAACATTCAGTACTTC. Protein product: CASSFWDGAKNIQYF.

The chain carries TRBV5-1 and TRBJ1-2; D is unresolved. Trimming left V 4 bases short and J 3 bases short, with 7 bases between. Germline V gene sequence: CDR1 SGHRS, CDR2 YFSETQ. The CDR3 extends over 12 amino acids. The CDR3, as DNA: TGCGCCAGCAGCCCCGAGGACTATGGCTACACCTTC. Translation gives CASSPEDYGYTF.

CDR3 sequence: CASSAPDRGSNQPQHF. The CDR3 DNA reads as TGTGCCAGCAGCGCCCCAGACAGGGGTTCAAATCAGCCCCAGCATTTT. The chain uses TRBV7-8 and TRBJ1-5; TRBD1 matches 8 bases. Per the germline V gene, CDR1 is SGHVS and CDR2 is FQNEAQ. The junction had 10 bases not matched to a gene; V was cut back by 5 bases and J by 4 bases. This CDR3 region has 16 residues.

V is TRBV6-5 and J is TRBJ1-1; no definite D call. V gave up 7 bases and J gave up 1 base, with 10 bases separating them. The CDR3 sequence is 13 residues long. Germline values: CDR1 MNHEY, CDR2 SVGAGI. CDR3 coding DNA: TGTGCCAGCACCCAAGGCGGGAACACTGAAGCTTTCTTT. It specifies CASTQGGNTEAFF.

This chain connects TRBV6-5 to TRBJ1-1; TRBD1 aligns across 7 bases. The length of the CDR3 is 14 residues. CDR1 and CDR2 from the germline V gene are MNHEY and SVGAGI. V shed 4 bases and J 4 bases; nucleotides not matched to a gene: 6. This CDR3 reads CASSSGTAATEAFF. CDR3 in DNA: TGTGCCAGCAGTTCCGGGACAGCGGCCACTGAAGCTTTCTTT.

The rearrangement joins TRBV7-2 to TRBJ2-1; TRBD2 agrees at 8 bases. The CDR3 length is 17 residues. Germline trimming cut 3 bases from V and 3 bases from J; bases unmatched to any gene: 10. Germline V gives CDR1 SGHTA, CDR2 FQGNSA. The CDR3 here is CASSLALAEGVYNEQFF. The CDR3 coding sequence is TGTGCCAGCAGCTTGGCACTAGCGGAGGGTGTCTACAATGAGCAGTTCTTC.

About this clone itself: The identical CDR3 is also encoded by other nucleotide sequences in the sample. The chain's CDR3 is CASSLGGFEQYF. DNA of the CDR3: TGTGCCAGCAGCTTGGGTGGGTTCGAGCAGTACTTC. The chain carries TRBV5-6 and TRBJ2-7; D is undetermined. V was pared by 0 bases and J by 6 bases, with 7 bases between. The CDR3 extends over 12 amino acids. CDR1 and CDR2 (germline): SGHDT, YYEEEE.

The CDR3 spells CASSPSVASTDTQYF. The CDR3 DNA is TGTGCCAGCAGTCCCTCCGTGGCTAGCACAGATACGCAGTATTTT. This chain links TRBV6-6 with TRBJ2-3; D not certain. The CDR3 extends over 15 amino acids. Germline loops: CDR1 MNHNY, CDR2 SVGAGI (reference sequence). Trimming removed 5 bases from V and 0 bases from J, with 12 bases in between.

The chain recombines TRBV11-2 with TRBJ2-1; 9 positions match TRBD2. In germline, CDR1 is SGHAT, CDR2 FQNNGV. The CDR3 loop spans 15 amino acids. Trimming removed 3 bases from V and 4 bases from J; junction bases left unmatched: 4. The DNA of the CDR3 is TGTGCCAGCAGCTTTAGCGGGGGACAATACAATGAGCAGTTCTTC. As protein: CASSFSGGQYNEQFF.

V is TRBV27 and J is TRBJ2-7, with TRBD2 matching over 7 bases. The germline gives CDR1 MNHEY, CDR2 SMNVEV (reference sequence). The junction had 4 bases not matched to a gene; V was cut back by 6 bases and J by 2 bases. The CDR3 is 13 amino acids. The CDR3 reads CASSRRGAYEQYF. CDR3 DNA sequence: TGTGCCAGCAGCCGACGGGGGGCCTACGAGCAGTACTTC.

The sample holds one count of this clone. V is TRBV5-1 and J is TRBJ1-1; D is unresolved. Germline lookup yields CDR1 SGHRS and CDR2 YFSETQ. Trimming shortened V by 3 bases and J by 1 base, and 19 bases separated the two germline ends. The CDR3 has 17 amino acids. Written as DNA, the CDR3 is TGCGCCAGCAGCTCTACGGTTTTGGGCAGAACGAACACTGAAGCTTTCTTT. Translation gives CASSSTVLGRTNTEAFF.

This chain links TRBV19 with TRBJ2-1; TRBD2 matches 7 bases. This CDR3 spans 16 amino acids. Losses at the gene ends were 3 bases for V and 15 bases for J; bases not matched to a gene: 20. Germline CDR1 LNHDA, CDR2 SQIVND (reference sequence). The CDR3 here is CASSIPAAWEGTVRFF. The CDR3, as DNA: TGTGCCAGTAGTATTCCCGCGGCGTGGGAGGGCACCGTGAGGTTCTTC.

This CDR3 reads CASSGGTDTQYF. CDR3 DNA: TGTGCCAGCAGCGGGGGCACAGATACGCAGTATTTT. V gene TRBV5-4 combines with J gene TRBJ2-3; D not resolved. CDR3 length: 12 residues. Germline V CDR1 and CDR2: SGHNT, YYREEE (reference sequence). V lost 4 bases and J 1 base, leaving 4 bases between the germline ends.

This chain uses TRBV2 with TRBJ1-2, with D possibly matching TRBD1 (6 bases). Trimming stripped 7 bases from V and 8 bases from J, with 23 bases between. Germline CDR1 and CDR2: SNHLY and FYNNEI. The CDR3 runs to 15 residues. CDR3 in amino acids: CASTKGVGTSEGYTF. In DNA form, the CDR3 reads TGTGCCAGCACCAAGGGAGTAGGGACATCGGAGGGCTACACCTTC.

This clone was detected a few times. This sequence joins TRBV2 and TRBJ2-2, with D unclear. Germline values: CDR1 SNHLY, CDR2 FYNNEI. V gave up 2 bases and J gave up 3 bases, with 4 bases separating them. This CDR3 has 13 residues. The chain's CDR3 is CASSETDTGELFF. The CDR3 bases are TGTGCCAGCAGTGAAACAGACACCGGGGAGCTGTTTTTT.

The chain links TRBV30 to TRBJ2-7; no firm D call. Trimming shortened V by 4 bases and J by 0 bases, and 10 bases separated the two germline ends. Germline CDR1 is GTSNPN and CDR2 is SVGIG (reference sequence). CDR3 size: 13 residues. CDR3 sequence: CAWTDGGSYEQYF. DNA of the CDR3: TGTGCCTGGACGGACGGTGGCTCCTACGAGCAGTACTTC. The entire variable domain, with the rest obtained from reference TRBV30 and TRBJ2-7, is as follows: SQTIHQWPATLVQPVGSPLSLECTVEGTSNPNLYWYRQAAGRGLQLLFYSVGIGQISSEVPQNLSASRPQDRQFILSSKKLLLSDSGFYLCAWTDGGSYEQYFGPGTRLTVT.

This clone was seen a handful of times. This CDR3 is CASSHGQGGETQYF. The CDR3 DNA sequence: TGTGCCAGCAGCCATGGACAGGGTGGTGAGACCCAGTACTTC. The rearrangement uses TRBV11-2 and TRBJ2-5; 8 nucleotides match TRBD1. The J segment lost 5 bases and the V segment lost 5 bases, leaving 7 bases of the junction unmatched. The CDR3 is 14 residues long. CDR1 SGHAT and CDR2 FQNNGV come from the germline V gene.

The chain uses TRBV29-1 and TRBJ1-1; 8 bases are a match to TRBD1. Trimming cost V 8 bases and J 0 bases; bases outside gene matches: 5. There are 13 residues in the CDR3. Germline lookup yields CDR1 SQVTM and CDR2 ANQGSEA. Here the CDR3 reads CSSDRGMNTEAFF. In DNA, the CDR3 is TGCAGCTCAGACAGGGGTATGAACACTGAAGCTTTCTTT.

V usage is TRBV6-6 and J usage is TRBJ1-2; no reliable D call. The CDR3 has 13 amino acids. Germline values: CDR1 MNHNY, CDR2 SVGAGI (reference sequence). Trimming shortened V by 6 bases and J by 2 bases, and 10 bases separated the two germline ends. CDR3 residues: CASRLGENYGYTF. For the CDR3, the DNA is TGTGCCAGCAGGCTCGGGGAGAACTATGGCTACACCTTC.

The chain carries TRBV9 and TRBJ1-2; a possible D gene is TRBD1 (6 bases). Germline CDR1 SGDLS, CDR2 YYNGEE. This CDR3 has 15 residues. V was pared by 0 bases and J by 5 bases, with 14 bases between. The CDR3 coding sequence is TGTGCCAGCAGCGTAGGTTCCGGGGGCGCATATGGCTACACCTTC. This gives the protein CASSVGSGGAYGYTF.

V is TRBV19 and J is TRBJ1-6; D is uncertain. This CDR3 comprises 14 residues. Germline loops: CDR1 LNHDA, CDR2 SQIVND (reference sequence). V was clipped by 2 bases and J by 10 bases, with 12 bases between them. The CDR3 here is CASSIPAEVSPLHF. CDR3 coding DNA: TGTGCCAGTAGTATACCGGCCGAAGTCTCACCCCTCCACTTT.

The V gene is TRBV6-1, the J gene TRBJ1-4; D is unresolved. CDR1 is MNHNS and CDR2 is SASEGT in the germline V gene. The CDR3 has 11 residues. V was cut by 3 bases and J by 8 bases, with 4 bases left in between. CDR3 DNA sequence: TGTGCCAGCAGTGAGATCGAAAAACTGTTTTTT. Translated: CASSEIEKLFF.

The gene calls are TRBV14 and TRBJ2-1; tentatively, D is TRBD1 (5 bases). Trimming shortened V by 3 bases and J by 1 base, and 10 bases separated the two germline ends. This CDR3 has 15 amino acids. Germline CDR1 and CDR2: SGHDN and FVKESK. CDR3 residues: CASSHLRESYNEQFF. Written as DNA, the CDR3 is TGTGCCAGCAGCCACCTCAGGGAATCCTACAATGAGCAGTTCTTC.

The V gene is TRBV4-1, the J gene TRBJ2-3; possible D gene TRBD1, 5 bases. Germline V gene lookup returns CDR1 MGHRA and CDR2 YSYEKL. With 4 bases removed from V and 3 bases from J, the gap between germline ends came to 14 bases. The CDR3 consists of 15 residues. CDR3 sequence: CASSPPGKGTDTQYF. The CDR3 DNA follows: TGCGCCAGCAGCCCCCCAGGGAAGGGGACAGATACGCAGTATTTT.

The genes are TRBV2 and TRBJ1-1; D unresolved. This CDR3 has 15 residues. Germline CDR1 reads SNHLY; CDR2 reads FYNNEI. The germline V and J ends were trimmed by 2 bases and 1 base, with 11 bases remaining between them. The CDR3 coding sequence is TGTGCCAGCAGTGAATTAGCAGGTTCGAACACTGAAGCTTTCTTT. It is translated as CASSELAGSNTEAFF.

The CDR3 bases are TGCGCCAGCAGCTCGTCCCGGGAACCGCTCACTTATGGCTACACCTTC. This encodes CASSSSREPLTYGYTF. The chain carries TRBV5-1 and TRBJ1-2; D call uncertain. The CDR3 length is 16 residues. Germline values: CDR1 SGHRS, CDR2 YFSETQ. Trimming shortened V by 3 bases and J by 5 bases, and 20 bases separated the two germline ends.

This chain joins TRBV27 and TRBJ2-7; D not certain. The V gene lost 3 bases and the J gene lost 4 bases, with 13 bases spanning the gap. This CDR3 region has 14 residues. The germline V gene has CDR1 MNHEY and CDR2 SMNVEV (reference sequence). CDR3 region: CASSLAGVQYEQYF. The DNA of the CDR3 is TGTGCCAGCAGTTTGGCAGGCGTCCAATACGAGCAGTACTTC.

Comments on this clone: The sample carries other DNA sequences with the same CDR3. As DNA, the CDR3 is TGTGCCAGCAGCGTAGGAGGAGGGGACTATGGCTACACCTTC. It encodes CASSVGGGDYGYTF. The chain recombines TRBV9 with TRBJ1-2; D might be TRBD1 (5 bases). This CDR3 has 14 residues. CDR1 and CDR2 from the germline V gene are SGDLS and YYNGEE. Deletions cut 0 bases from V and 3 bases from J, with 9 bases between.

This sequence joins TRBV30 and TRBJ2-2, with 11 bases aligning to TRBD1. CDR1 is GTSNPN, CDR2 SVGIG, per germline (reference sequence). The CDR3 runs 15 residues. V gave up 2 bases and J gave up 4 bases; unmatched junction bases: 3. CDR3 coding DNA: TGTGCCTGGAGTACCGGGACAGGGGGCACCGGGGAGCTGTTTTTT. This encodes CAWSTGTGGTGELFF.

This clone showed up just a few times. The chain is built from TRBV13 and TRBJ1-2; D is uncertain. CDR1 PRHDT and CDR2 FYEKMQ come from the germline V gene (reference sequence). Trimming pared 7 bases from V and 3 bases from J, leaving 9 bases between. The CDR3 spans 12 residues. CDR3 DNA: TGTGCCAGCACGGAGGGTGACTATGGCTACACCTTC. Its protein is CASTEGDYGYTF.